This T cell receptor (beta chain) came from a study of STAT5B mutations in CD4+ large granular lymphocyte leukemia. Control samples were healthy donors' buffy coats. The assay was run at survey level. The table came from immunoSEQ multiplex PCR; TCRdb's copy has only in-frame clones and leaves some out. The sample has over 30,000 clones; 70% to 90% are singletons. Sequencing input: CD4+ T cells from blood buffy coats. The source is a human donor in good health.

The CDR3 loop is CASRIDLNTEAFF. CDR3 sequence (DNA): TGTGCCAGCAGGATAGACTTGAACACTGAAGCTTTCTTT. The chain uses TRBV2 and TRBJ1-1; no definite D call. Trimming took off 6 bases at V and 0 bases at J, with 8 bases between the two ends. Germline CDR1 SNHLY, CDR2 FYNNEI. This CDR3 is 13 amino acids long.